The rows below give T cell receptor beta chains drawn from one sample of a study of chemoradiotherapy in HPV16-positive cancers. This table comes from immunoSEQ multiplex PCR, and its TCRdb copy is limited to in-frame clones, with some not included. The sample yields around 12,000 clones, about 60% seen once. Sample collection was performed from a patient who underwent chemoradiotherapy. The receptor source for this set is a human donor with HPV-associated anogenital cancer. Each CDR3 is given without its conserved first and last residue. Size values are once, few and many counts, or a class for expanded clones, and some rows have none.

few	TRBV9	TRBJ2-7	ASSVDPSYEQY
NA	TRBV5-1	TRBJ1-4	ASSPGDRANEKLF
NA	TRBV5-6	TRBJ1-6	ASSSVGTPNSPLH
NA	TRBV6-4	TRBJ2-2	ASSDSLGHNTGELF
NA	TRBV14	TRBJ1-4	ASSSTEGVDEKLF
few	TRBV19	TRBJ2-7	ASKVSSSSYEQY
NA	TRBV14	TRBJ1-2	ASSQQPNYGYT
NA	TRBV18	TRBJ2-1	ASSLTVTGQGRSNEQF
NA	TRBV5-8	TRBJ2-7	ASSRKAGGVYEQY
NA	TRBV6-5	TRBJ2-7	ASSSTVYEQY
NA	TRBV7-9	TRBJ2-7	ASSITMGPMEQY
NA	TRBV6-1	TRBJ2-1	ASRRDYSVTEQF
NA	TRBV7-3	TRBJ1-2	ASSPTGTNYGYT
NA	TRBV19	TRBJ2-2	ASSHKIAGGPTGELF
NA	TRBV28	TRBJ1-6	ASSFQGLGSPLH
NA	TRBV9	TRBJ1-2	ASSVDKGARGYT
NA	TRBV27	TRBJ2-7	ASSQDTFGEQY
NA	TRBV20-1	TRBJ1-1	SASHRDSAF
NA	TRBV28	TRBJ2-7	ASLSLAVTNEQY
NA	TRBV2	TRBJ2-7	ASLRDREDYEQY
once	TRBV5-1	TRBJ1-2	ASSLSSPLDYGYT
NA	TRBV27	TRBJ2-7	ASSSQGSYEQY
NA	TRBV11-2	TRBJ1-6	ASSHTGTSPLH
NA	TRBV28	TRBJ2-1	ASSLPGAVRGF
NA	TRBV18	TRBJ1-4	ASSPPGRGAEKLF
few	TRBV5-1	TRBJ2-6	ASSSPGQGAKGTNVLT